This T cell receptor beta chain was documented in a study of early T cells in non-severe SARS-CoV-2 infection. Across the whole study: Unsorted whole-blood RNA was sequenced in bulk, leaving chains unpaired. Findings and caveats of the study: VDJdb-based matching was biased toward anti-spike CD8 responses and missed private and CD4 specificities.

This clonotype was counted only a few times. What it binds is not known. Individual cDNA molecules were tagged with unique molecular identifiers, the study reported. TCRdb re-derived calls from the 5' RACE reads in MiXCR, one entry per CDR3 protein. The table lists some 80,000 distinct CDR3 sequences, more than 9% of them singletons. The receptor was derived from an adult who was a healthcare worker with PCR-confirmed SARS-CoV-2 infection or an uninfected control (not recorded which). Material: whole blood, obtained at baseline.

The CDR3 DNA sequence: TGTGCCAGCAGAGCCTGGCTGGGGCACAATGAGCAGTTCTTC. This encodes CASRAWLGHNEQFF. The V call is TRBV6-1, the J call TRBJ2-1; TRBD1 is a possible D gene (5 bases). The V gene's germline CDR1 is MNHNS and CDR2 SASEGT. The CDR3 loop spans 14 amino acids. The V end was cut by 6 bases, the J end by 5 bases, with 14 bases between.